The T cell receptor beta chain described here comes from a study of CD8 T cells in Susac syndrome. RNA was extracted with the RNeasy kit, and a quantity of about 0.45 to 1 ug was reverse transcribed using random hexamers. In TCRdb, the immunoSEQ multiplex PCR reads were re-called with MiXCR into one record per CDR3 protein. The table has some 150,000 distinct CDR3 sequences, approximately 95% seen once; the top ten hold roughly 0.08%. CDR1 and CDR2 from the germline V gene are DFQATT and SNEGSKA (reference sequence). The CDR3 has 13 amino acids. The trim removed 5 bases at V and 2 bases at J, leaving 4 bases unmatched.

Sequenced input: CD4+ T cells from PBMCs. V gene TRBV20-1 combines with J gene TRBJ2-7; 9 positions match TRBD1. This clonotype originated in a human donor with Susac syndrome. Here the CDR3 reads CSASTGGTYEQYF. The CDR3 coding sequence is TGCAGTGCTTCGACAGGGGGTACCTACGAGCAGTACTTC.